This T cell receptor (beta chain) came from a study of blood T cell repertoires in COVID-19. As for the study in general: Acute-phase and convalescent COVID-19 samples originated in the United States, Italy and Spain. The cDNA or gDNA used as material had been derived from T cells, B-cell-depleted T cells, or PBMCs.

This clone has a single count. This table comes from immunoSEQ multiplex PCR, and its TCRdb copy is limited to in-frame clones, with some not included. This sample yields 250,000 or so clones, of which roughly 87% are seen a single time; 2.6% belongs to the top ten. Germline V gene lookup returns CDR1 SGDLS and CDR2 YYNGEE. V lost 0 bases, J lost 1 base, and 6 bases stayed unmatched. The CDR3 spans 18 residues. All enrollees were about 18 to 90 years old and from about two dozen US areas. The specimen was PBMCs or T cells enriched from blood (not recorded which). The clonotype comes from a woman between 25 and 40 years old with acute COVID-19. The chain has TRBV9 and TRBJ2-2, with 10 bases that match TRBD2. The CDR3 coding sequence is TGTGCCAGCAGCGTAGCCAAACTAGCGGGGAGGAACACCGGGGAGCTGTTTTTT. It is translated as CASSVAKLAGRNTGELFF.